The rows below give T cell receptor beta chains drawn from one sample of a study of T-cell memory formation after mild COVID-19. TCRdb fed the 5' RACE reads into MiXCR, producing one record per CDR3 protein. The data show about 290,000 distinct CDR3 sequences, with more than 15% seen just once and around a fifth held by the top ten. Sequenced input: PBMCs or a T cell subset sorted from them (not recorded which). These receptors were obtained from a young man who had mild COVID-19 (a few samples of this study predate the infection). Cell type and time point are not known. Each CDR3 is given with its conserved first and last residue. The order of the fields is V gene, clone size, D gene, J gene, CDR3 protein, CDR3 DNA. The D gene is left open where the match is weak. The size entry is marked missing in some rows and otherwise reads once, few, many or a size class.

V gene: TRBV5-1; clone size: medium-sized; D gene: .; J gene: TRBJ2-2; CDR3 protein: CASSSPTNTGELFF; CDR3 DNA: TGCGCCAGCAGCTCCCCCACAAACACCGGGGAGCTGTTTTTT
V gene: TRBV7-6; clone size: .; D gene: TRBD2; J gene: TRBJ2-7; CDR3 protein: CASSYTTSGGYEQYF; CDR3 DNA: TGTGCCAGCAGCTACACGACTAGCGGGGGCTACGAGCAGTACTTC
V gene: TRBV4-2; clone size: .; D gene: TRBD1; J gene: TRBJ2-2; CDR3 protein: CASSPLQGATGELFF; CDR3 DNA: TGTGCCAGCAGCCCACTTCAGGGGGCCACCGGGGAGCTGTTTTTT
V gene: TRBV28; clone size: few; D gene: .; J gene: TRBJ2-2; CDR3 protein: CASSSISIPGELFF; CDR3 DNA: TGTGCCAGCAGCTCCATATCCATCCCCGGGGAGCTGTTTTTT
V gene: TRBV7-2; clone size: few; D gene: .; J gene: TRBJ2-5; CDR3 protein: CASSRQRTVKTQYF; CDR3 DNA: TGTGCCAGCAGCCGCCAACGAACCGTGAAGACCCAGTACTTC
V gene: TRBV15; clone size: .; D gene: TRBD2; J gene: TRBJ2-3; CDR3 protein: CATSSVREGTDTQYF; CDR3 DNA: TGTGCCACCAGCAGTGTCCGGGAGGGCACAGATACGCAGTATTTT
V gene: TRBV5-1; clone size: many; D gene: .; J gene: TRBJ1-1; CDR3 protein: CASSLVGYSTEAFF; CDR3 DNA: TGCGCCAGCAGCTTGGTGGGGTACAGCACTGAAGCTTTCTTT
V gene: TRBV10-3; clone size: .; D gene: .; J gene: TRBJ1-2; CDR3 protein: CAIPTGGDGYTF; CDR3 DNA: TGTGCCATCCCCACCGGCGGGGATGGCTACACCTTC
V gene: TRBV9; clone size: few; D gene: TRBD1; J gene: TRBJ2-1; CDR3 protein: CASSVDGTGRGNEQFF; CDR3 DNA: TGTGCCAGCAGCGTAGATGGGACAGGGCGGGGCAATGAGCAGTTCTTC
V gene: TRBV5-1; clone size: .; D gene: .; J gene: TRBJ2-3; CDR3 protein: CASGSSGTQYF; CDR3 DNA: TGCGCCAGCGGGTCGTCAGGTACGCAGTATTTT
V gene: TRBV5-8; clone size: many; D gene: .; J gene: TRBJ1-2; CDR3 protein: CASSPGTYGYTF; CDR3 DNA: TGTGCCAGCAGCCCGGGAACCTATGGCTACACCTTC
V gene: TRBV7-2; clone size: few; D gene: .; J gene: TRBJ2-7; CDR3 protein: CASSLQGVAYEQYF; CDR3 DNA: TGTGCCAGCAGCTTGCAGGGAGTGGCCTACGAGCAGTACTTC
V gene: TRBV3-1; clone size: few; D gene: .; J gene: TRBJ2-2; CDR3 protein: CASSQGERGLGTGELFF; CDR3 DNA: TGTGCCAGCAGCCAAGGAGAGAGAGGGCTAGGCACCGGGGAGCTGTTTTTT
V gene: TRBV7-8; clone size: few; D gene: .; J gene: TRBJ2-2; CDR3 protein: CASIARGGAAAGELFF; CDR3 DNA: TGTGCCAGCATCGCAAGAGGTGGGGCAGCTGCCGGGGAGCTGTTTTTT
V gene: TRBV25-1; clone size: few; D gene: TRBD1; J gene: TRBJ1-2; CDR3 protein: CASSGDRVVYTF; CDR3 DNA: TGTGCCAGCAGTGGGGACAGGGTTGTCTACACCTTC
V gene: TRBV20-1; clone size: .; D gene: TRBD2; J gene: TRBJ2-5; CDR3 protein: CSALAGQETQYF; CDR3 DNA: TGCAGTGCCTTAGCGGGGCAAGAGACCCAGTACTTC